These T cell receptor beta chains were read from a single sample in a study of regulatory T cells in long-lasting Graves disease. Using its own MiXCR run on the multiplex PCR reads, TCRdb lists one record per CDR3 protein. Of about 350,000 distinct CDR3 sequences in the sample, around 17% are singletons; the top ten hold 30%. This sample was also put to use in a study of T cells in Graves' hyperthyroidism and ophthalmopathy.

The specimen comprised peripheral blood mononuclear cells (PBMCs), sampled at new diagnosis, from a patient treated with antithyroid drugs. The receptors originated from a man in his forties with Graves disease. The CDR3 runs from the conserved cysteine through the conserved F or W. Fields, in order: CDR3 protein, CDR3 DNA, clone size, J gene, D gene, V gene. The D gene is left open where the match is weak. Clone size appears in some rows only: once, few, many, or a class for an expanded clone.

CASSAGPGNNEQFF	TGCGCCAGCAGTGCGGGGCCGGGAAACAATGAGCAGTTCTTC	many	TRBJ2-1	.	TRBV10-1
CASSHREGSNQPQHF	TGTGCCAGCAGCCACAGGGAAGGTAGCAATCAGCCCCAGCATTTT	few	TRBJ1-5	.	TRBV14
CASITGGAGEKLFF	TGTGCCAGCATCACAGGGGGCGCAGGTGAAAAACTGTTTTTT	many	TRBJ1-4	TRBD1	TRBV28
CAWEGGLAASPYNEQFF	TGTGCCTGGGAGGGGGGACTAGCTGCAAGCCCCTACAATGAGCAGTTCTTC	many	TRBJ2-1	TRBD2	TRBV30
CSARDSGGTDTQYF	TGCAGTGCTAGAGATAGCGGGGGCACAGATACGCAGTATTTT	many	TRBJ2-3	TRBD2	TRBV20-1
CSVDLDTDTQYF	TGCAGCGTTGATCTAGACACAGATACGCAGTATTTT	few	TRBJ2-3	.	TRBV29-1
CASSLAIGGWAEAFF	TGTGCCAGCAGCTTGGCTATCGGGGGTTGGGCTGAAGCTTTCTTT	.	TRBJ1-1	.	TRBV5-5
CASSQNLAGNTGELFF	TGCGCCAGCAGCCAAAACCTAGCGGGGAACACCGGGGAGCTGTTTTTT	.	TRBJ2-2	TRBD2	TRBV5-1
CASSLGLGTGGFIQETQYF	TGTGCCAGCAGCTTAGGTCTTGGGACAGGGGGTTTTATCCAAGAGACCCAGTACTTC	few	TRBJ2-5	TRBD1	TRBV7-9
CASSPGTSGGDTQYF	TGTGCCAGCAGCCCTGGGACTAGCGGCGGAGATACGCAGTATTTT	many	TRBJ2-3	TRBD2	TRBV12-3/TRBV12-4
CATSTGTGFGANVLTF	TGTGCCACCAGCACCGGGACAGGGTTTGGGGCCAACGTCCTGACTTTC	.	TRBJ2-6	TRBD1	TRBV24-1
CATSRAQRTGVGETQYF	TGTGCCACCAGCAGAGCACAGCGGACGGGCGTTGGGGAGACCCAGTACTTC	many	TRBJ2-5	.	TRBV15
CSAGDRGVRVDTQYF	TGCAGTGCTGGGGACAGGGGCGTGAGGGTAGATACGCAGTATTTT	.	TRBJ2-3	TRBD1	TRBV20-1
CASSLVWNEQFF	TGTGCCAGCAGCTTGGTCTGGAATGAGCAGTTCTTC	.	TRBJ2-1	.	TRBV5-4
CASSETQDLRSETQYF	TGTGCCAGCAGTGAAACCCAGGACCTAAGGTCGGAGACCCAGTACTTC	many	TRBJ2-5	.	TRBV2